This TCR beta chain originates from a study of T-cell memory formation after mild COVID-19. Overall study: Largely donor-specific sequence clusters came from a couple of donors. General study findings and limits: Clones contracting over day 15 to 85 were CD4/CD8 balanced, with later expanders leaning CD4+. Some responding clones appeared in pre-infection memory, suggesting cross-reactive memory joined.

This clonotype was picked up a small number of times. Antigen: not known. The CDR3 extends over 16 amino acids. Per germline, CDR1 SGHTA and CDR2 FQGNSA. J lost 5 bases, V lost 6 bases, and 12 bases had no gene match. TCR alpha and TCR beta cDNA libraries carrying sample barcodes and UMIs were produced by 5'RACE using constant-segment primers. TCRdb passed the 5' RACE reads through MiXCR, listing each CDR3 protein once. This sample has 470,000 or so distinct CDR3 sequences; roughly 18% occur once, and the top ten carry around a fifth. The TCR was taken from a man between 18 and 35 years old who had mild COVID-19 (a few samples of this study predate the infection). Cell type and time point are not known. Input material: PBMCs or a T cell subset sorted from them (not recorded which). The chain carries TRBV7-2 and TRBJ2-3, with TRBD2 matching 9 bases. The CDR3 DNA reads TGTGCCAGCAGACCCACCGCGGGGGGGCGTGAAGATACGCAGTATTTT. Translated: CASRPTAGGREDTQYF.